This T cell receptor (beta chain) was sequenced during a study of Ad26.COV2.S vaccination and SARS-CoV-2 variants. Study-level background: A participant enrolled in the COV1001 Ad26.COV2.S trial arm provided the sample. Participants got Ad26.COV2.S intramuscularly, once or twice 56 days apart. Study-level findings and limits: Vaccine and placebo recipients had similar non-spike TCR breadth.

This table comes from immunoSEQ multiplex PCR, and its TCRdb copy is limited to in-frame clones, with some not included. The sample holds hundreds of thousands of clones; 80% to 90% are singletons and the top ten take approximately 1.5%. The V and J ends lost 3 bases and 7 bases, in that order; junction bases with no gene match: 5. Per the germline V gene, CDR1 is LGHDT and CDR2 is YNNKEL (reference sequence). This CDR3 spans 13 amino acids. Sample treatment: around 19 received Ad26.COV2.S at low or high dose, single or two shots; a few received placebo; per-sample allocation not given. Sample collection was performed on day 63 after the first vaccine or placebo injection. In this sample, this clone turned up a few times. Its antigen is undetermined.

This specimen was peripheral blood, taken in a trial of Ad26.COV2.S vaccine versus placebo. V usage is TRBV3-1 (or the pseudogene TRBV3-2) and J usage is TRBJ1-2; 7 bases match TRBD1. This receptor was obtained from a person aged 18-60 years who received the Ad26.COV2.S COVID-19 vaccine or a placebo. CDR3 region: CASSHKGAGGYTF. The CDR3 DNA reads TGTGCCAGCAGCCACAAGGGGGCAGGTGGCTACACCTTC.